One sample yielded the 3 T cell receptor beta chains listed below, sequenced in a study of cytomegalovirus exposure and HLA in healthy donors. The PCR made use of 60 Vbeta and 13 Jbeta primers. Repertoires were generated with immunoSEQ multiplex PCR, while TCRdb's copy carries only in-frame clones and drops some. The sample holds hundreds of thousands of clones, approximately 82% seen once. What was sequenced was PBMCs. The receptors originated from a male donor in good health and CMV-seronegative.

The chain is built from TRBV5-4 and TRBJ2-1, with 8 positions matching TRBD2. Per the germline V gene, CDR1 is SGHNT and CDR2 is YYREEE (reference sequence). V was clipped by 4 bases and J by 5 bases; unmatched bases: 8. The CDR3 extends over 15 amino acids. The CDR3 is CASSGGGRFHNEQFF. The CDR3 bases are TGTGCCAGCAGCGGAGGCGGGAGGTTCCACAATGAGCAGTTCTTC.

This clone was recorded once. The V gene is TRBV28, the J gene TRBJ2-7, with TRBD1 matching over 10 bases. Germline V gene data show CDR1 as MDHEN and CDR2 as SYDVKM. The CDR3 runs to 14 residues. Trimming at V came to 6 bases and at J to 2 bases, leaving 4 bases not matched to a gene. The DNA for the CDR3 is TGTGCCAGCAGCACCGGGACAGGGGCCTACGAGCAGTACTTC. Its translation: CASSTGTGAYEQYF. Based on the CDR3 plus reference TRBV28 and TRBJ2-7, the full variable domain is DVKVTQSSRYLVKRTGEKVFLECVQDMDHENMFWYRQDPGLGLRLIYFSYDVKMKEKGDIPEGYSVSREKKERFSLILESASTNQTSMYLCASSTGTGAYEQYFGPGTRLTVT.

This clone was detected once. This chain joins TRBV5-1 and TRBJ2-7; a possible D gene is TRBD2 (6 bases). There are 12 residues in the CDR3. CDR1 is SGHRS and CDR2 is YFSETQ in the germline V gene. V was shortened by 3 bases and J by 6 bases, with 10 bases between the two germline ends. The chain's CDR3 is CASSSLGGEQYF. The CDR3 DNA reads TGCGCCAGCAGCTCTCTGGGAGGCGAGCAGTACTTC.